The 26 T cell receptor beta chains presented below share a single source sample, sequenced in a study of cytomegalovirus exposure and HLA in healthy donors. The PCR made use of 60 Vbeta and 13 Jbeta primers. Profiled with immunoSEQ multiplex PCR; TCRdb holds only in-frame clones, not every one. The sample holds about 120,000 clones; roughly 9.9% are singletons and the top ten take around 3%. The specimen sequenced was PBMCs. The receptors here all came from a man younger than 40 in good health and CMV-seronegative.

The chain recombines TRBV30 with TRBJ1-2; D is ambiguous. This CDR3 is built from 10 residues. CDR1 GTSNPN and CDR2 SVGIG come from the germline V gene (reference sequence). Between the trimmed V and J ends, which lost 3 bases and 8 bases, there was a span of 7 bases. CDR3 in DNA: TGTGCCTGGAGCGGTGAGGGCTACACCTTC. It is translated as CAWSGEGYTF.

This chain joins TRBV15 and TRBJ1-1; D is perhaps TRBD1 (6 bases). Trimming cost V 0 bases and J 2 bases, with 13 bases left between them. The CDR3 sequence is 16 residues long. Germline loops: CDR1 LNHNV, CDR2 YYDKDF (reference sequence). In DNA, the CDR3 is TGTGCCACCAGCAGAGATCTCCCAGGGGTAAACACTGAAGCTTTCTTT. Protein sequence: CATSRDLPGVNTEAFF. Filled out from reference TRBV15 and TRBJ1-1, the complete variable domain reads DAMVIQNPRYQVTQFGKPVTLSCSQTLNHNVMYWYQQKSSQAPKLLFHYYDKDFNNEADTPDNFQSRRPNTSFCFLDIRSPGLGDTAMYLCATSRDLPGVNTEAFFGQGTRLTVV.

This clone was seen a handful of times. The V and J genes are TRBV13 and TRBJ1-2, with 10 bases identical to TRBD1. With 5 bases clipped from V and 5 bases from J, the junction kept 8 bases outside the gene matches. Germline V gene sequence: CDR1 PRHDT, CDR2 FYEKMQ (reference sequence). The CDR3 consists of 15 residues. The CDR3 spells CASSTGTGDRYGYTF. The DNA for the CDR3 is TGTGCCAGCAGCACCGGGACAGGGGATCGTTATGGCTACACCTTC.

This clone was counted a few times. The V call is TRBV6-1, the J call TRBJ1-6; 10 positions match TRBD1. This CDR3 is 14 amino acids long. V lost 5 bases to trimming and J lost 9 bases; unmatched junction nucleotides: 4. Germline V lookup: CDR1 MNHNS, CDR2 SASEGT. The CDR3 region has the DNA TGTGCCAGCAGTTCTGGGACAGGGGTTTCACCCCTCCACTTT. Translated: CASSSGTGVSPLHF.

This clone was picked up a small number of times. This chain uses TRBV4-3 with TRBJ1-2; 11 bases map to TRBD1. Germline trimming cut 4 bases from V and 6 bases from J; bases unmatched to any gene: 13. From germline, CDR1 is LGHNA and CDR2 YSLEER. This CDR3 has 17 residues. This CDR3 reads CASSRTGTGGKRNGYTF. The DNA for the CDR3 is TGCGCCAGCAGCCGTACCGGGACAGGGGGAAAACGTAATGGCTACACCTTC.

The V and J genes are TRBV6-1 and TRBJ2-7; D possibly corresponds to TRBD2 (5 bases). Germline V gives CDR1 MNHNS, CDR2 SASEGT. The CDR3 extends over 13 amino acids. Deletions cut 3 bases from V and 3 bases from J, with 9 bases between. This chain's CDR3 is CASSERAVYEQYF. DNA of the CDR3: TGTGCCAGCAGTGAGAGGGCAGTCTACGAGCAGTACTTC.

This clone was counted between two and nine times. The genes are TRBV27 and TRBJ2-5, with 7 bases matching TRBD2. V lost 1 base to trimming and J lost 5 bases; unmatched junction nucleotides: 4. Germline V gene lookup returns CDR1 MNHEY and CDR2 SMNVEV (reference sequence). The CDR3 has 14 residues. The CDR3, as DNA: TGTGCCAGCAGTTTATGGAGCGGGACGGAGACCCAGTACTTC. Protein product: CASSLWSGTETQYF.

This clone was recorded a few times. The chain links TRBV28 to TRBJ2-1, with 8 nucleotides matching TRBD2. Germline loops: CDR1 MDHEN, CDR2 SYDVKM. This CDR3 has 13 amino acids. The CDR3 reads CATGGTYRDEQFF. The CDR3 DNA sequence: TGTGCTACGGGGGGGACCTACCGGGATGAGCAGTTCTTC. Supplemented by reference TRBV28 and TRBJ2-1, the full variable domain reads DVKVTQSSRYLVKRTGEKVFLECVQDMDHENMFWYRQDPGLGLRLIYFSYDVKMKEKGDIPEGYSVSREKKERFSLILESASTNQTSMYLCATGGTYRDEQFFGPGTRLTVL.

The chain couples TRBV28 to TRBJ1-2; 8 bases are a match to TRBD1. Germline V gene data show CDR1 as MDHEN and CDR2 as SYDVKM. V dropped 5 bases and J dropped 4; count of bases not matched to a gene: 3. The CDR3 has 13 amino acids. The CDR3 is CASSGTGTYGYTF. The CDR3 DNA follows: TGTGCCAGCAGTGGGACAGGCACCTATGGCTACACCTTC.

This clone occurred a few times. The CDR3 protein is CASTNRGGNEQFF. The CDR3 DNA reads as TGTGCCAGCACTAATAGGGGGGGGAATGAGCAGTTCTTC. The chain carries TRBV2 and TRBJ2-1, with a possible D match to TRBD2 (7 bases). This CDR3 is 13 amino acids long. The V gene's germline CDR1 is SNHLY and CDR2 FYNNEI. Trimming pared 7 bases from V and 7 bases from J, leaving 14 bases between.

Only a few counts were recorded for this clone. The chain links TRBV19 to TRBJ2-2, with D perhaps matching TRBD1 (6 bases). This CDR3 is built from 15 residues. V lost 6 bases and J lost 0, with 11 bases in between. Looked up from germline, CDR1 is LNHDA and CDR2 is SQIVND (reference sequence). The CDR3 region is CASSRGRSNTGELFF. The DNA for the CDR3 is TGTGCCAGTAGCAGGGGTCGTTCGAACACCGGGGAGCTGTTTTTT. The full variable domain, with the rest looked up from reference TRBV19 and TRBJ2-2, is DGGITQSPKYLFRKEGQNVTLSCEQNLNHDAMYWYRQDPGQGLRLIYYSQIVNDFQKGDIAEGYSVSREKKESFPLTVTSAQKNPTAFYLCASSRGRSNTGELFFGEGSRLTVL.

A few counts support this clone. The V call is TRBV13, the J call TRBJ2-7; TRBD2 agrees at 7 bases. Germline CDR1 reads PRHDT; CDR2 reads FYEKMQ (reference sequence). The CDR3 length is 15 residues. Trimming took 6 bases from V and 2 from J; bases not matched to a gene: 10. The CDR3 spells CASRDSSGKAYEQYF. CDR3 sequence (DNA): TGTGCCAGCAGGGACTCTAGCGGAAAAGCCTACGAGCAGTACTTC.

This chain joins TRBV10-3 and TRBJ1-2; D remains unclear. The V gene lost 3 bases and the J gene lost 2 bases, with 10 bases spanning the gap. The CDR3 consists of 14 residues. The germline CDR1 and CDR2 sequences are ENHRY and SYGVKD. The CDR3, as DNA: TGTGCCATCAGTGAAGAGGGAACCAACTATGGCTACACCTTC. It codes for CAISEEGTNYGYTF.

This clone has just a few counts. The chain combines TRBV7-9 with TRBJ2-3; 7 bases are a match to TRBD2. CDR3 length: 16 residues. J was trimmed by 0 bases and V by 2 bases; bases with no gene match: 5. Germline CDR1 reads SEHNR; CDR2 reads FQNEAQ (reference sequence). CDR3 in DNA: TGTGCCAGCAGCTTATGGCGGGGGACTAGCACAGATACGCAGTATTTT. This encodes CASSLWRGTSTDTQYF.

This chain joins TRBV4-1 and TRBJ2-5; 9 bases line up with TRBD2. The CDR3 runs 16 residues. The V segment lost 0 bases and the J segment 6 bases; nucleotides outside the gene matches: 8. CDR1 and CDR2 (germline): MGHRA, YSYEKL. The CDR3 sequence: CASSQDIGLAGQTQYF. The CDR3 bases are TGCGCCAGCAGCCAAGATATTGGTCTAGCGGGGCAGACCCAGTACTTC.

The CDR3 loop is CASSSREGETQYF. As DNA, the CDR3 is TGCGCCAGCAGCTCCCGCGAGGGAGAGACCCAGTACTTC. The genes are TRBV5-1 and TRBJ2-5; D is perhaps TRBD2 (5 bases). The CDR3 contains 13 residues. The V gene lost 3 bases and the J gene lost 4 bases, with 10 bases spanning the gap. The germline V gene encodes CDR1 SGHRS and CDR2 YFSETQ.

The rearrangement links TRBV30 to TRBJ2-7; 11 bases map to TRBD2. Germline V gives CDR1 GTSNPN, CDR2 SVGIG (reference sequence). Trimming at V came to 0 bases and at J to 2 bases, leaving 3 bases not matched to a gene. The CDR3 contains 15 residues. CDR3 amino acids: CAWSVFSGRAYEQYF. The CDR3 DNA reads TGTGCCTGGAGTGTATTTAGCGGGAGGGCCTACGAGCAGTACTTC.

There are a few counts of this clone. This chain connects TRBV27 to TRBJ2-1; tentative D call: TRBD1 (5 bases). The germline V gene has CDR1 MNHEY and CDR2 SMNVEV (reference sequence). The CDR3 sequence is 16 residues long. Trimming left V 3 bases short and J 0 bases short, with 12 bases between. The CDR3 spells CASSFFRQSSYNEQFF. The CDR3 DNA follows: TGTGCCAGCAGTTTCTTTAGACAGAGCTCCTACAATGAGCAGTTCTTC.

This clone was counted a few times. The chain carries TRBV11-2 and TRBJ2-7; D possibly corresponds to TRBD2 (5 bases). This CDR3 has 14 residues. Germline V gene lookup returns CDR1 SGHAT and CDR2 FQNNGV. The V end lost 6 bases, the J end lost 7 bases, and 19 bases lay between the germline ends. The CDR3 DNA reads as TGTGCCAGCAGGCCCACGGGCCTAACGGGGGAGCAGTACTTC. Translation: CASRPTGLTGEQYF.

There are a few counts of this clone. CDR3 in DNA: TGTGCCAGCAGCTCAACAGGGGGGGAGCAGTACTTC. This codes for CASSSTGGEQYF. This chain uses TRBV7-8 with TRBJ2-7; 8 nucleotides align to TRBD1. The CDR3 runs to 12 residues. Germline V CDR1 and CDR2: SGHVS, FQNEAQ. V gave up 4 bases and J gave up 7 bases; unmatched junction bases: 3.

The chain carries TRBV9 and TRBJ2-1; tentative D call: TRBD2 (5 bases). The V end lost 3 bases, the J end lost 11 bases, and 15 bases lay between the germline ends. The length of the CDR3 is 13 residues. Germline V lookup: CDR1 SGDLS, CDR2 YYNGEE. CDR3 protein: CASSAKELGKQFF. The CDR3 nucleotides read TGTGCCAGCAGCGCGAAAGAACTAGGGAAGCAGTTCTTC. The complete variable domain, with remaining parts taken from reference TRBV9 and TRBJ2-1, reads DSGVTQTPKHLITATGQRVTLRCSPRSGDLSVYWYQQSLDQGLQFLIQYYNGEERAKGNILERFSAQQFPDLHSELNLSSLELGDSALYFCASSAKELGKQFFGPGTRLTVL.

In DNA form, the CDR3 reads TGTGCCAGCAGTCCGCCCCCGGGAAGGAGGGGGAACACTGAAGCTTTCTTT. It is translated as CASSPPPGRRGNTEAFF. The V gene is TRBV28, the J gene TRBJ1-1; a weak D match, TRBD1 (5 bases). The CDR3 runs 17 residues. Trimming left V 5 bases short and J 1 base short, with 20 bases between. The germline V gene encodes CDR1 MDHEN and CDR2 SYDVKM.

The J gene is TRBJ1-5, the V gene TRBV6-1; 9 bases fit TRBD1. The ends lost 6 bases at V and 6 bases at J; junction bases unmatched: 3. The CDR3 covers 13 residues. Germline CDR1 and CDR2: MNHNS and SASEGT. CDR3 loop: CASSGTGRQPQHF. CDR3 DNA: TGTGCCAGCAGCGGGACAGGGCGTCAGCCCCAGCATTTT.

This clone was counted only a few times. The chain combines TRBV2 with TRBJ2-2; 9 bases align to TRBD1. V lost 6 bases, J lost 2 bases, and 4 bases stayed unmatched. CDR1 is SNHLY, CDR2 FYNNEI, per germline. The CDR3 has 15 residues. DNA of the CDR3: TGTGCCAGCAGCCGGGACAGGGCTAACACCGGGGAGCTGTTTTTT. Protein: CASSRDRANTGELFF.

This chain connects TRBV19 to TRBJ1-5, with D tentatively TRBD1 (5 bases). The germline V and J ends were trimmed by 2 bases and 5 bases, with 10 bases remaining between them. The CDR3 length is 14 residues. CDR1 and CDR2 (germline): LNHDA, SQIVND (reference sequence). In DNA, the CDR3 is TGTGCCAGTAGTATACTCAGGGTCCATCAGCCCCAGCATTTT. Residues: CASSILRVHQPQHF.

This clone was counted between two and nine times. J is TRBJ2-2 and V is TRBV5-1; 8 positions agree with TRBD1. Germline V gene sequence: CDR1 SGHRS, CDR2 YFSETQ. Unmatched junction bases numbered 5, after V lost 1 base and J lost 3 bases. The CDR3 runs 16 residues. CDR3 region: CASSLTRGLDTGELFF. Written as DNA, the CDR3 is TGCGCCAGCAGCTTGACCAGGGGGCTCGACACCGGGGAGCTGTTTTTT.